This is a list of T cell receptor beta chains from one sample in a study of shared clonotypes between healthy human individuals. Assay used: immunoSEQ multiplex PCR; TCRdb lists only in-frame clones, some missing. The profile shows roughly 1,600,000 clones, just under 99% of them singletons. Sequenced sample: naive CD4+ T cells sorted from blood. The receptor source for this set is a man between 25 and 39 years old in good health. CDR3s include the opening cysteine and the closing phenylalanine or tryptophan. The D gene is left open where the match is weak. The listing skips clone size in some rows; elsewhere it reads once, few, many or a size class.

j_gene | abundance | v_gene | d_gene | CDR3aa | CDR3nt
TRBJ2-1 | NA | TRBV5-5 | TRBD2 | CASILRLAGGPSSYNEQFF | TGTGCCAGCATTTTGAGACTAGCGGGAGGGCCCAGCTCCTACAATGAGCAGTTCTTC
TRBJ2-1 | NA | TRBV7-9 | NA | CASSLVPVGHRPNEQFF | TGTGCCAGCAGCTTAGTGCCCGTGGGGCATCGTCCCAATGAGCAGTTCTTC
TRBJ2-5 | NA | TRBV5-1 | NA | CASSTLPRTGGETQYF | TGCGCCAGCAGCACTCTCCCTAGAACGGGTGGGGAGACCCAGTACTTC
TRBJ2-1 | NA | TRBV28 | NA | CASRRGSSSYNEQFF | TGTGCCAGCAGGCGGGGATCGAGCTCCTACAATGAGCAGTTCTTC
TRBJ2-7 | NA | TRBV10-3 | NA | CASIQGAESYEQYF | TGTGCCTCCATACAAGGGGCGGAATCCTACGAGCAGTACTTC
TRBJ2-7 | NA | TRBV5-4 | NA | CASSLYRLLNEQYF | TGTGCCAGCAGCTTGTACAGGTTATTAAACGAGCAGTACTTC
TRBJ2-1 | once | TRBV7-9 | NA | CASHRSALVVNEQFF | TGTGCCAGCCATAGGTCCGCGCTGGTGGTCAATGAGCAGTTCTTC
TRBJ1-1 | NA | TRBV7-8 | NA | CASSPSRQAAAVEAFF | TGTGCCAGCAGTCCATCCCGACAGGCGGCGGCGGTTGAAGCTTTCTTT
TRBJ2-7 | NA | TRBV5-8 | NA | CASTPGGGGMNEQYF | TGTGCCAGCACGCCCGGAGGAGGGGGGATGAACGAGCAGTACTTC
TRBJ2-3 | NA | TRBV2 | NA | CASGETTSTDTQYF | TGTGCCAGTGGGGAGACAACCTCCACAGATACGCAGTATTTT
TRBJ2-1 | once | TRBV11-3 | NA | CASSTEQGSYNEQFF | TGTGCCAGCAGCACCGAACAGGGCTCCTACAATGAGCAGTTCTTC
TRBJ2-1 | NA | TRBV5-8 | NA | CASSSTYNEQFF | TGTGCCAGCAGCTCGACGTACAATGAGCAGTTCTTC
TRBJ2-3 | NA | TRBV5-4 | TRBD1 | CASSLAGQSTDTQYF | TGTGCCAGCAGCTTGGCGGGACAGAGCACAGATACGCAGTATTTT
TRBJ2-3 | NA | TRBV28 | TRBD2 | CASSPGLAGGIDTQYF | TGTGCCAGCAGTCCGGGACTAGCGGGAGGAATAGATACGCAGTATTTT
TRBJ1-3 | NA | TRBV7-8 | NA | CASSLIPGRSSGNTIYF | TGTGCCAGCAGCTTAATTCCGGGTCGTAGCTCTGGAAACACCATATATTTT
TRBJ2-7 | NA | TRBV28 | TRBD2 | CASTSGIYEQYF | TGTGCCAGCACCAGCGGGATCTACGAGCAGTACTTC
TRBJ2-2 | NA | TRBV6-6 | NA | CASSYSEDVGELFF | TGTGCCAGCAGTTACTCAGAGGACGTCGGGGAGCTGTTTTTT
TRBJ2-5 | NA | TRBV6-5 | TRBD1 | CASSRDRVTQETQYF | TGTGCCAGCAGCCGGGACAGGGTGACCCAAGAGACCCAGTACTTC
TRBJ2-7 | NA | TRBV19 | NA | CASSIVAGPSYEQYF | TGTGCCAGTAGTATAGTGGCAGGGCCATCCTACGAGCAGTACTTC
TRBJ2-3 | NA | TRBV18 | NA | CASSSSTDTQYF | TGTGCCAGCTCATCGAGCACAGATACGCAGTATTTT
TRBJ2-4 | NA | TRBV7-2 | NA | CASSLRGGFIQYF | TGTGCCAGCAGCTTAAGAGGGGGTTTCATTCAGTACTTC
TRBJ1-5 | few | TRBV21-1 | NA | CASSKGDSF | TGTGCCAGCAGCAAAGGGGACAGTTTT
TRBJ2-7 | NA | TRBV9 | NA | CASSRDFTYEQYF | TGTGCCAGCAGCCGGGACTTCACCTACGAGCAGTACTTC
TRBJ1-5 | NA | TRBV21-1 | NA | CASSNFPRAQHF | TGTGCCAGCAGCAACTTCCCGCGGGCCCAGCATTTT
TRBJ2-5 | NA | TRBV9 | NA | CASSPRGRETQYF | TGTGCCAGCAGCCCACGGGGGAGAGAGACCCAGTACTTC
TRBJ2-3 | once | TRBV6-1 | NA | CASQAELPTDTQYF | TGTGCCAGCCAGGCGGAGCTCCCCACAGATACGCAGTATTTT
TRBJ2-2 | NA | TRBV7-9 | TRBD2 | CASSPGTTNTGELFF | TGTGCCAGCAGTCCCGGGACTACGAACACCGGGGAGCTGTTTTTT
TRBJ2-7 | NA | TRBV10-3 | NA | CAINPGQRAYEQYF | TGTGCCATCAATCCGGGACAGCGGGCCTACGAGCAGTACTTC
TRBJ1-2 | NA | TRBV6-5 | TRBD1 | CASRGTVAGGGYTF | TGTGCCAGCAGGGGGACAGTGGCGGGTGGTGGCTACACCTTC
TRBJ2-3 | NA | TRBV7-6 | TRBD2 | CASSLGSSGWDTQYF | TGTGCCAGCAGCTTAGGGTCTAGCGGATGGGATACGCAGTATTTT